This T cell receptor (beta chain) was captured in a study of blood T cells in healthy people across ages. About the research overall: Roughly one uniquely barcoded beta molecule per two T cells was captured.

A J-beta primer mix and a sample-barcoded 5' primer were used in a second PCR of roughly 6 to 11 cycles. TCRdb re-analysed the 5' RACE reads in MiXCR, keeping a single row per CDR3 protein. The sample includes roughly 1,000,000 distinct CDR3 sequences, almost 25% seen only once; the top ten take approximately 0.75%. The V gene's germline CDR1 is SGHTA and CDR2 FQGTGA. This CDR3 contains 15 residues. The ends lost 5 bases at V and 2 bases at J; junction bases unmatched: 6. Around 9.4 milliliters was the volume of peripheral blood drawn from each donor. The same data also went into a second study, on T cells of mothers and their children. That paper notes: Mother-child pairs who were related displayed a slightly higher overlap than unrelated pairs, a difference that was non-significant.

The chain couples TRBV7-3 to TRBJ2-3, with 8 bases matching TRBD1. The TCR originated in a girl aged 2-10 years in good health. Input material: blood. The DNA of the CDR3 is TGTGCCAGCAGCACGACAGGGGCAACCACAGATACGCAGTATTTT. Translating it yields CASSTTGATTDTQYF.